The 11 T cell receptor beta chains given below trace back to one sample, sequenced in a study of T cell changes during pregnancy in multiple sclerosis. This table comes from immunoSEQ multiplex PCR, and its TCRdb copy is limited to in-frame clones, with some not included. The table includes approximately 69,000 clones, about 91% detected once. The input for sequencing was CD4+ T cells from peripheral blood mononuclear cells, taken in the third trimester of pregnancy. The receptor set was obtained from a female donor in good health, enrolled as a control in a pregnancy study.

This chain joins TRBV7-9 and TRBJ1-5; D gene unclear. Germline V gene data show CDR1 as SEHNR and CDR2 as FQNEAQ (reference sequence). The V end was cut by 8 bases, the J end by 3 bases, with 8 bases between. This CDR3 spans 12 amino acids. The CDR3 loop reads CASGTDNQPQHF. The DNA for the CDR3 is TGTGCCAGCGGTACAGACAATCAGCCCCAGCATTTT. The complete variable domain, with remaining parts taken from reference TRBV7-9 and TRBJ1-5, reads DTGVSQNPRHKITKRGQNVTFRCDPISEHNRLYWYRQTLGQGPEFLTYFQNEAQLEKSRLLSDRFSAERPKGSFSTLEIQRTEQGDSAMYLCASGTDNQPQHFGDGTRLSIL.

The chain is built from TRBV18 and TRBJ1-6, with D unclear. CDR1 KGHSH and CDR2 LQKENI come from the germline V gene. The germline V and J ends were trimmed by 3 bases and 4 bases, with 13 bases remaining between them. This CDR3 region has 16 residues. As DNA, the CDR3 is TGTGCCAGCTCACCTCGTCAGGCGGGATATAATTCACCCCTCCACTTT. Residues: CASSPRQAGYNSPLHF.

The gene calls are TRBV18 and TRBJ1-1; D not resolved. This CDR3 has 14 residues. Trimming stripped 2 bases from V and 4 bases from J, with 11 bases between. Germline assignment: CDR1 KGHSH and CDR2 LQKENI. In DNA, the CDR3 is TGTGCCAGCTCACCAGGGTTGACGGGCACTGAAGCTTTCTTT. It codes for CASSPGLTGTEAFF.

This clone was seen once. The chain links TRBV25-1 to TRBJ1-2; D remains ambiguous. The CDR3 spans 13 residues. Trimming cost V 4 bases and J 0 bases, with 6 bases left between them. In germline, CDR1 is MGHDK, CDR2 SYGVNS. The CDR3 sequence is CASSARANYGYTF. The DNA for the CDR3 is TGTGCCAGCAGTGCTCGGGCTAACTATGGCTACACCTTC.

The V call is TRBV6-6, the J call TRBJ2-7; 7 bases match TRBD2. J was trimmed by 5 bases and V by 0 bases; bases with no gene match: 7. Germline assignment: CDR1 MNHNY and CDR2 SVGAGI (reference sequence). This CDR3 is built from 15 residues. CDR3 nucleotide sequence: TGTGCCAGCAGTTACTCAAGCGGGGATTACCACGAGCAGTACTTC. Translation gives CASSYSSGDYHEQYF.

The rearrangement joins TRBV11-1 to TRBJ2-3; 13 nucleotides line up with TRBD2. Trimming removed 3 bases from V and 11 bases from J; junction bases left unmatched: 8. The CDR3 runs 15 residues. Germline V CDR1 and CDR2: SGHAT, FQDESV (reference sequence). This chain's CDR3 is CASSFGLAGEEGQYF. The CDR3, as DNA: TGTGCCAGCAGCTTCGGACTAGCGGGGGAGGAGGGGCAGTATTTT.

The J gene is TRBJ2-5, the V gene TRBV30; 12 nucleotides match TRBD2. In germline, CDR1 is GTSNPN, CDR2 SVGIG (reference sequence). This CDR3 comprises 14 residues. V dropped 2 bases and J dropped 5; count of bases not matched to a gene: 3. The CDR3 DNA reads TGTGCCTGGAGTCCGACTAGCGGGGGTGAGACCCAGTACTTC. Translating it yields CAWSPTSGGETQYF. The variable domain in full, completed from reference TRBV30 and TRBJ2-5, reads SQTIHQWPATLVQPVGSPLSLECTVEGTSNPNLYWYRQAAGRGLQLLFYSVGIGQISSEVPQNLSASRPQDRQFILSSKKLLLSDSGFYLCAWSPTSGGETQYFGPGTRLLVL.

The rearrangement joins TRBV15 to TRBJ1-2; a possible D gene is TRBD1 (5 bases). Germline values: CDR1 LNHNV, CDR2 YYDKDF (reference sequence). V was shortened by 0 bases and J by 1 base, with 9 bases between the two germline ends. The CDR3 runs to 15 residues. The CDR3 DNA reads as TGTGCCACCAGCAGAGATCGGGGGATTAACTATGGCTACACCTTC. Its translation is CATSRDRGINYGYTF. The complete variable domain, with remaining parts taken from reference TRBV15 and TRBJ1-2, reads DAMVIQNPRYQVTQFGKPVTLSCSQTLNHNVMYWYQQKSSQAPKLLFHYYDKDFNNEADTPDNFQSRRPNTSFCFLDIRSPGLGDTAMYLCATSRDRGINYGYTFGSGTRLTVV.

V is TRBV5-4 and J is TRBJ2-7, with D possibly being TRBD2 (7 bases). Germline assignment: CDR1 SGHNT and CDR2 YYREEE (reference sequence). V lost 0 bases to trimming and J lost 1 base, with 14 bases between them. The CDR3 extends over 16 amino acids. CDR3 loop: CASSLAGGGLSYEQYF. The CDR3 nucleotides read TGTGCCAGCAGCTTGGCCGGCGGGGGCCTTTCCTACGAGCAGTACTTC. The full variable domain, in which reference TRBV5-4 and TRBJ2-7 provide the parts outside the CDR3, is ETGVTQSPTHLIKTRGQQVTLRCSSQSGHNTVSWYQQALGQGPQFIFQYYREEENGRGNFPPRFSGLQFPNYSSELNVNALELDDSALYLCASSLAGGGLSYEQYFGPGTRLTVT.

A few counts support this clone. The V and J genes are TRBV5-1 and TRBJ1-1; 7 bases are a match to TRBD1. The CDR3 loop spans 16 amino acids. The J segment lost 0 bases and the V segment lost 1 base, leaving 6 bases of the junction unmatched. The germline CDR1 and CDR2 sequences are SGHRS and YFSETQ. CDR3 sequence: CASSLRQGNLNTEAFF. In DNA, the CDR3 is TGCGCCAGCAGCTTGAGACAGGGAAACTTGAACACTGAAGCTTTCTTT.

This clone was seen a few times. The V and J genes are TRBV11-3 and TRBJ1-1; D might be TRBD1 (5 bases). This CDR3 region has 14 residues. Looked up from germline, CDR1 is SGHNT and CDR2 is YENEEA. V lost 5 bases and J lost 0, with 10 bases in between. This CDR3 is CASSATVMNTEAFF. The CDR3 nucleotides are TGTGCCAGCAGCGCGACAGTCATGAACACTGAAGCTTTCTTT. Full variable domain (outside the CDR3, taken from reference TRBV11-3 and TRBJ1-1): EAGVVQSPRYKIIEKKQPVAFWCNPISGHNTLYWYLQNLGQGPELLIRYENEEAVDDSQLPKDRFSAERLKGVDSTLKIQPAELGDSAVYLCASSATVMNTEAFFGQGTRLTVV.